These 7 T cell receptor beta chains share one sample of origin, sequenced in a study of blood T cell repertoires in COVID-19. The data were produced by immunoSEQ multiplex PCR, yet TCRdb's version contains in-frame clones alone and is incomplete. The table shows about 170,000 clones, with just under 85% occurring only once. The sequenced material came from peripheral blood. The receptors stem from an elderly woman with COVID-19, enrolled during active disease.

This clone was counted a single time. The chain recombines TRBV4-2 with TRBJ2-5, with 12 bases that match TRBD2. V was pared by 3 bases and J by 0 bases, with 5 bases of the junction left unmatched. Germline loops: CDR1 LGHNA, CDR2 YNFKEQ. CDR3 length: 17 amino acids. CDR3 loop: CASSHLGTSGYQETQYF. CDR3 DNA sequence: TGTGCCAGCAGCCACCTCGGGACTAGCGGGTACCAAGAGACCCAGTACTTC.

CDR3 nucleotides: TGCGCCAGCAGCTCAGGACAGGGGCAATCCTACGAGCAGTACTTC. Its translation: CASSSGQGQSYEQYF. The rearrangement links TRBV5-1 to TRBJ2-7; 9 positions agree with TRBD1. The V gene end was trimmed by 3 bases and the J gene end by 1 base; junction bases not matched to a gene: 5. The CDR3 sequence is 15 residues long. The germline V gene has CDR1 SGHRS and CDR2 YFSETQ.

This chain links TRBV7-9 with TRBJ1-5; 10 bases are a match to TRBD1. The CDR3 totals 16 residues. Losses at the gene ends were 1 base for V and 7 bases for J; bases not matched to a gene: 7. CDR1 SEHNR and CDR2 FQNEAQ come from the germline V gene (reference sequence). This CDR3 is CASSLGGQGLRQPQHF. The DNA for the CDR3 is TGTGCCAGCAGCTTAGGGGGACAGGGGTTAAGACAGCCCCAGCATTTT.

The chain carries TRBV19 and TRBJ1-2; D not resolved. CDR1 is LNHDA and CDR2 is SQIVND in the germline V gene (reference sequence). V was cut by 7 bases and J by 0 bases, with 12 bases left in between. This CDR3 region has 14 residues. In nucleotides, the CDR3 is TGTGCCAGTACTTGGCCCAGGACTAACTATGGCTACACCTTC. Its protein is CASTWPRTNYGYTF.

The rearrangement links TRBV5-8 to TRBJ2-7; 7 nucleotides line up with TRBD1. Trimming at V came to 3 bases and at J to 3 bases, leaving 9 bases not matched to a gene. Germline V gene data show CDR1 as SGHTS and CDR2 as YDEGEE. This CDR3 spans 15 amino acids. This chain's CDR3 is CASSYRQGPIYEQYF. The CDR3, as DNA: TGTGCCAGCAGCTACAGACAGGGACCAATCTACGAGCAGTACTTC.

This chain links TRBV19 with TRBJ1-2, with 8 nucleotides matching TRBD1. Germline CDR1 LNHDA, CDR2 SQIVND (reference sequence). V was clipped by 4 bases and J by 4 bases; unmatched bases: 5. CDR3 length: 14 amino acids. CDR3: CASSREDRGYGYTF. Here the CDR3 DNA reads TGTGCCAGTAGTAGAGAAGACAGGGGCTATGGCTACACCTTC.

This chain connects TRBV19 to TRBJ1-2; D might be TRBD1 (5 bases). The CDR3 sequence is 13 residues long. The V end lost 5 bases, the J end lost 4 bases, and 11 bases lay between the germline ends. Germline CDR1 reads LNHDA; CDR2 reads SQIVND (reference sequence). The CDR3 DNA is TGTGCCAGTAGTCAGAGACAGCCCTATGGCTACACCTTC. It yields the protein CASSQRQPYGYTF.